A single T cell receptor beta chain is shown here with its context. Its specificity is not known. This sample is drawn from a study of CD8 T cells in ankylosing spondylitis. Study-level findings and limits: Clones that were linked to disease were CD8+ and were relatively rare in peripheral blood. A TCR beta motif of fewer than 10 highly homologous variants seemed to mark ankylosing spondylitis blood. Matched synovial fluid from ankylosing spondylitis patients was reported to be enriched for disease-linked clones.

The ends were cut back, 0 bases at V and 12 bases at J, with 14 bases in the middle. Germline V gene data show CDR1 as SGHTA and CDR2 as FQGNSA. The CDR3 is made up of 14 amino acids. A quantitative 5'-RACE method, one with molecular barcodes, was used to make TCR beta libraries. TCRdb ran MiXCR on the 5' RACE reads and lists one entry per CDR3 protein. The sample lists 200,000 to 250,000 distinct CDR3 sequences; over 9.5% were seen once. The source is a male donor with ankylosing spondylitis or in good health (not recorded which). Source material: blood, either unsorted or a sorted T cell fraction (not recorded which). The chain uses TRBV7-2 and TRBJ1-4; tentative D call: TRBD1 (5 bases). In DNA, the CDR3 is TGTGCCAGCAGCTTAGCGGCCGGCCCGGGGGAACTGTTTTTT. Its translation: CASSLAAGPGELFF. Combining the CDR3 with reference TRBV7-2 and TRBJ1-4 gives the whole variable domain GAGVSQSPSNKVTEKGKDVELRCDPISGHTALYWYRQSLGQGLEFLIYFQGNSAPDKSGLPSDRFSAERTGGSVSTLTIQRTQQEDSAVYLCASSLAAGPGELFFGSGTQLSVL.